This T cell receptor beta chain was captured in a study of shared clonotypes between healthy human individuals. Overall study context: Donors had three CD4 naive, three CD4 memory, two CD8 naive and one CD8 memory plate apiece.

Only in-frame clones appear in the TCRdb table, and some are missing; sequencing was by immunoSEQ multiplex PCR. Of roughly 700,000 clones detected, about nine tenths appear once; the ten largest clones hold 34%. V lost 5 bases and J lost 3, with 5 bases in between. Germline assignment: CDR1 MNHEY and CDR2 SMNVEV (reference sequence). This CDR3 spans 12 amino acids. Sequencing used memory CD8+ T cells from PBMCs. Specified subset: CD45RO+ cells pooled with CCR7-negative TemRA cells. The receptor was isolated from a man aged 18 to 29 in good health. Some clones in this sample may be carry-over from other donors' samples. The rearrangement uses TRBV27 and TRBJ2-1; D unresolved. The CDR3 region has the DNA TGTGCCAGCAGTGCCGACTACAATGAGCAGTTCTTC. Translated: CASSADYNEQFF.